This passage covers 25 T cell receptor beta chains from one sample sequenced in a study of blood T cell repertoires in COVID-19. Libraries were prepared by immunoSEQ multiplex PCR; TCRdb keeps only in-frame clonotypes and omits some of them. Among approximately 230,000 clones listed, 86% were seen once. The source material was peripheral blood. The receptors were gathered from a man younger than 40 who had recovered from COVID-19.

The rearrangement joins TRBV7-9 to TRBJ1-6; 7 bases match TRBD1. With 8 bases clipped from V and 6 bases from J, the junction kept 7 bases outside the gene matches. Germline values: CDR1 SEHNR, CDR2 FQNEAQ (reference sequence). This CDR3 is built from 14 residues. The CDR3 loop reads CASGRDRVNSPLHF. The CDR3 DNA follows: TGTGCCAGCGGAAGAGACAGGGTTAATTCACCCCTCCACTTT. The complete variable domain, with remaining parts taken from reference TRBV7-9 and TRBJ1-6, reads DTGVSQNPRHKITKRGQNVTFRCDPISEHNRLYWYRQTLGQGPEFLTYFQNEAQLEKSRLLSDRFSAERPKGSFSTLEIQRTEQGDSAMYLCASGRDRVNSPLHFGNGTRLTVT.

V gene TRBV5-1 combines with J gene TRBJ2-5; the match to TRBD1 covers 7 bases. Germline V gives CDR1 SGHRS, CDR2 YFSETQ. The CDR3 length is 15 residues. V lost 3 bases and J lost 1; bases outside the gene matches: 6. CDR3: CASSSGQLFQETQYF. Here the CDR3 DNA reads TGCGCCAGCAGCTCGGGACAGCTCTTCCAAGAGACCCAGTACTTC.

This chain joins TRBV27 and TRBJ2-2; D is perhaps TRBD2 (5 bases). Germline values: CDR1 MNHEY, CDR2 SMNVEV (reference sequence). The V gene lost 5 bases and the J gene lost 1 base, with 20 bases spanning the gap. This CDR3 has 18 residues. CDR3: CASSPEGRLRLNTGELFF. As DNA, the CDR3 is TGTGCCAGCAGTCCCGAAGGGAGACTGAGATTGAACACCGGGGAGCTGTTTTTT.

This rearrangement joins TRBV19 to TRBJ1-1; 9 positions agree with TRBD1. The germline V gene encodes CDR1 LNHDA and CDR2 SQIVND (reference sequence). The CDR3 extends over 16 amino acids. The ends lost 7 bases at V and 0 bases at J; junction bases unmatched: 9. In DNA form, the CDR3 reads TGTGCCAGTACCTCACCACAGGGGGCACTGAACACTGAAGCTTTCTTT. Translation gives CASTSPQGALNTEAFF.

The chain joins TRBV11-3 to TRBJ1-2; no firm D call. Per germline, CDR1 SGHNT and CDR2 YENEEA. V was clipped by 5 bases and J by 3 bases, with 7 bases between them. The CDR3 covers 12 residues. The CDR3 loop is CASSRIYYGYTF. Written as DNA, the CDR3 is TGTGCCAGCAGCCGTATATACTATGGCTACACCTTC.

This chain connects TRBV19 to TRBJ2-1, with 7 positions matching TRBD1. V gave up 10 bases and J gave up 1 base; unmatched junction bases: 7. CDR1 is LNHDA and CDR2 is SQIVND in the germline V gene (reference sequence). The CDR3 covers 14 residues. The CDR3 here is CATTDRESYNEQFF. The CDR3 DNA sequence: TGTGCCACTACCGACAGGGAGTCCTACAATGAGCAGTTCTTC.

This CDR3 reads CASSLVSRGINYEQYF. The DNA for the CDR3 is TGTGCCAGCAGCTTAGTGTCTAGGGGGATTAACTACGAGCAGTACTTC. The V gene is TRBV11-2, the J gene TRBJ2-7, with D possibly being TRBD1 (6 bases). CDR1 is SGHAT and CDR2 is FQNNGV in the germline V gene. CDR3 length equals 16 residues. Trimming cost V 1 base and J 3 bases, with 16 bases left between them.

DNA for the CDR3: TGTGCCAGCAGCTTAGCAGGGTTGTCGGGGGGCGAGCAGTACTTC. Protein sequence: CASSLAGLSGGEQYF. The V gene is TRBV13, the J gene TRBJ2-7, with 7 nucleotides matching TRBD2. V lost 1 base to trimming and J lost 6 bases; unmatched junction nucleotides: 9. Germline V gives CDR1 PRHDT, CDR2 FYEKMQ (reference sequence). The CDR3 spans 15 residues.

V usage is TRBV7-9 and J usage is TRBJ2-5, with D perhaps matching TRBD1 (6 bases). Germline V lookup: CDR1 SEHNR, CDR2 FQNEAQ (reference sequence). Trimming took off 5 bases at V and 5 bases at J, with 21 bases between the two ends. This CDR3 comprises 16 residues. CDR3 nucleotide sequence: TGTGCCAGCAGCCCGCAATCCCGACAGGTGGGGGAGACCCAGTACTTC. As protein: CASSPQSRQVGETQYF.

The rearrangement uses TRBV2 and TRBJ1-5, with D uncertain. This CDR3 has 14 amino acids. Trimming pared 3 bases from V and 14 bases from J, leaving 20 bases between. Germline lookup yields CDR1 SNHLY and CDR2 FYNNEI. CDR3 loop: CASSEEALTLTKHF. The DNA for the CDR3 is TGTGCCAGCAGTGAGGAGGCCCTTACTCTGACCAAGCATTTT.

This clone showed up just a few times. The gene calls are TRBV6-6 and TRBJ2-7, with 7 bases aligning to TRBD1. From germline, CDR1 is MNHNY and CDR2 SVGAGI (reference sequence). The V and J ends lost 6 bases and 2 bases, in that order; junction bases with no gene match: 10. The CDR3 runs 15 residues. CDR3 nucleotides: TGTGCCAGCAGAGCTACACGGGACAGTCCCTACGAGCAGTACTTC. Translation gives CASRATRDSPYEQYF.

Only a few counts were recorded for this clone. This chain connects TRBV2 to TRBJ2-2, with no clear D. The CDR3 runs 11 residues. The V gene lost 6 bases and the J gene lost 3 bases, with 2 bases spanning the gap. Germline CDR1 is SNHLY and CDR2 is FYNNEI. The CDR3 bases are TGTGCCAGCAGCTACACCGGGGAGCTGTTTTTT. It is translated as CASSYTGELFF.

This clone was detected once. The sample carries other DNA sequences with the same CDR3. The V gene is TRBV2, the J gene TRBJ1-1; D might be TRBD1 (5 bases). The CDR3 totals 13 residues. V shed 3 bases and J shed 2 bases, with 7 bases lying between them. The V gene's germline CDR1 is SNHLY and CDR2 FYNNEI. The CDR3 DNA is TGTGCCAGCAGTGAGGGGGGAAACACTGAAGCTTTCTTT. This translates into CASSEGGNTEAFF.

The rearrangement joins TRBV19 to TRBJ1-1; D perhaps matches TRBD1 (5 bases). The germline CDR1 and CDR2 sequences are LNHDA and SQIVND (reference sequence). There are 15 residues in the CDR3. With 5 bases removed from V and 0 bases from J, the gap between germline ends came to 13 bases. This CDR3 reads CASSLTGGMNTEAFF. CDR3 sequence (DNA): TGTGCCAGTAGTTTAACAGGCGGGATGAACACTGAAGCTTTCTTT.

V usage is TRBV19 and J usage is TRBJ2-5; 9 bases map to TRBD1. Trimming took 3 bases from V and 5 from J; bases not matched to a gene: 4. Germline V gives CDR1 LNHDA, CDR2 SQIVND (reference sequence). The CDR3 spans 14 residues. This chain's CDR3 is CASSINRGLETQYF. In DNA form, the CDR3 reads TGTGCCAGTAGTATCAACAGGGGGCTGGAGACCCAGTACTTC.

This chain joins TRBV9 and TRBJ2-7; TRBD1 aligns across 9 bases. Germline values: CDR1 SGDLS, CDR2 YYNGEE. V was pared by 3 bases and J by 4 bases, with 5 bases of the junction left unmatched. This CDR3 has 14 amino acids. CDR3 nucleotide sequence: TGTGCCAGCAGCGCGGGGACAGGGCTTTACGAGCAGTACTTC. Its protein is CASSAGTGLYEQYF.

V is TRBV2 and J is TRBJ1-5; 7 nucleotides agree with TRBD1. Trimming removed 7 bases from V and 4 bases from J; junction bases left unmatched: 7. The CDR3 runs 14 residues. Per germline, CDR1 SNHLY and CDR2 FYNNEI. CDR3 nucleotides: TGTGCCAGCAATTCCGGGACAGTTAATCAGCCCCAGCATTTT. Protein: CASNSGTVNQPQHF. The full variable domain, rest sourced from reference TRBV2 and TRBJ1-5, is EPEVTQTPSHQVTQMGQEVILRCVPISNHLYFYWYRQILGQKVEFLVSFYNNEISEKSEIFDDQFSVERPDGSNFTLKIRSTKLEDSAMYFCASNSGTVNQPQHFGDGTRLSIL.

This rearrangement joins TRBV14 to TRBJ1-6; D ambiguous. The CDR3 runs 14 residues. From germline, CDR1 is SGHDN and CDR2 FVKESK. The ends were cut back, 4 bases at V and 10 bases at J, with 14 bases in the middle. The CDR3 region is CASSPRAERSPLHF. The CDR3 DNA reads TGTGCCAGCAGCCCGCGAGCGGAGCGGTCACCCCTCCACTTT.

This chain joins TRBV9 and TRBJ1-2, with 11 bases fitting TRBD1. This CDR3 region has 16 residues. CDR1 and CDR2 from the germline V gene are SGDLS and YYNGEE. The V and J ends lost 4 bases and 8 bases, in that order; junction bases with no gene match: 13. The CDR3 region is CASSLTGTGGSYGYTF. DNA for the CDR3: TGTGCCAGCAGCTTGACCGGGACAGGGGGTTCTTACGGCTACACCTTC.

The chain couples TRBV6-1 to TRBJ1-2; tentatively, D is TRBD1 (6 bases). The CDR3 is 15 residues long. Deletions cut 1 base from V and 6 bases from J, with 15 bases between. The germline V gene encodes CDR1 MNHNS and CDR2 SASEGT. In DNA form, the CDR3 reads TGTGCCAGCAGTGAAGTCAGGTCGACAGGTGATGGCTACACCTTC. It yields the protein CASSEVRSTGDGYTF.

The chain couples TRBV18 to TRBJ2-5, with 7 positions matching TRBD1. CDR3 length: 15 residues. Germline assignment: CDR1 KGHSH and CDR2 LQKENI. The V gene end was trimmed by 4 bases and the J gene end by 4 bases; junction bases not matched to a gene: 9. CDR3 in amino acids: CASSQQTGKGETQYF. In DNA, the CDR3 is TGTGCCAGCTCACAGCAGACAGGGAAGGGAGAGACCCAGTACTTC.

The chain uses TRBV7-9 and TRBJ1-4, with TRBD1 as a possible D gene (5 bases). In germline, CDR1 is SEHNR, CDR2 FQNEAQ (reference sequence). Trimming left V 5 bases short and J 4 bases short, with 17 bases between. The CDR3 sequence is 16 residues long. As DNA, the CDR3 is TGTGCCAGCAGCCCCCCCGGCGGGGCCTTTAATGAAAAACTGTTTTTT. Its translation: CASSPPGGAFNEKLFF.

In DNA, the CDR3 is TGCGCCAGCAGTGAAGGGGCAGGGTATGGCAATCAGCCCCAGCATTTT. Protein: CASSEGAGYGNQPQHF. V is TRBV10-2 and J is TRBJ1-5, with a possible D match to TRBD1 (5 bases). V lost 3 bases and J 2 bases, leaving 14 bases between the germline ends. This CDR3 comprises 16 residues. Germline-derived CDR1 and CDR2 are WSHSY and SAAADI.

The J gene is TRBJ1-6, the V gene TRBV19, with D perhaps matching TRBD1 (5 bases). V was cut by 4 bases and J by 3 bases, with 16 bases left in between. The CDR3 extends over 17 amino acids. Germline CDR1 and CDR2: LNHDA and SQIVND (reference sequence). For the CDR3, the DNA is TGTGCCAGTAGTACGTTCGCCGTTAGGGGCTATAATTCACCCCTCCACTTT. Its translation is CASSTFAVRGYNSPLHF.

This chain links TRBV10-3 with TRBJ1-2, with D maybe TRBD1 (6 bases). The V gene's germline CDR1 is ENHRY and CDR2 SYGVKD. The CDR3 runs 14 residues. The V end lost 6 bases, the J end lost 0 bases, and 11 bases lay between the germline ends. In DNA, the CDR3 is TGTGCCATCAGCCGGGACACACCTAACTATGGCTACACCTTC. It yields the protein CAISRDTPNYGYTF.